This is a list of T cell receptor beta chains from one sample in a study of prognosis after radiotherapy for stage I lung cancer. TCRdb recomputed calls from the multiplex PCR reads with MiXCR, one row per CDR3 protein. The sample carries about 21,000 distinct CDR3 sequences, roughly 47% recorded once. Sample: PBMCs, taken before or after stereotactic body radiation therapy (not recorded which). Source of these receptors: a donor of 50 years or more with non-small cell lung cancer. CDR3s include the opening cysteine and the closing phenylalanine or tryptophan. A D gene is named only where the DNA matches it firmly. Only part of the rows carry a size: once, few, many, or a class if the clone is expanded.

>-|TRBJ1-2|TRBV12-3/TRBV12-4|-
TGTGCCAGCAGTTTGGGCAAGAGCTATGGCTACACCTTC
CASSLGKSYGYTF
>TRBD2|TRBJ2-5|TRBV10-3|few
TGTGCCATCGCCGGACTAGCGGGGCAAGAGACCCAGTACTTC
CAIAGLAGQETQYF
>-|TRBJ2-1|TRBV2|-
TGTGCCAGCAGTCCGACTTCTATGGGCCGTAGCAATGAGCAGTTCTTC
CASSPTSMGRSNEQFF
>-|TRBJ2-5|TRBV9|few
TGTGCCAGCAGCACAAGTCCTGGGGCGGAGGAGACCCAGTACTTC
CASSTSPGAEETQYF
>-|TRBJ2-2|TRBV6-2/TRBV6-3|-
TGTGCCAGCAGATATTGGTTGGGAGTCGGGGAGCTGTTTTTT
CASRYWLGVGELFF
>-|TRBJ2-1|TRBV2|-
TGTGCCAGCAGACAGTACAATGAGCAGTTCTTC
CASRQYNEQFF
>-|TRBJ1-1|TRBV6-1|many
TGTGCCAGCTCTCCAGGGATTGGGTTGGGGGCTGAAGCTTTCTTT
CASSPGIGLGAEAFF
>-|TRBJ2-1|TRBV19|once
TGTGCCAGTAGACACAGAGATGAGCAGTTCTTC
CASRHRDEQFF
>TRBD1|TRBJ1-5|TRBV2|many
TGTGCCAGCAGACACGGACAGGGGGACGGCAATCAGCCCCAGCATTTT
CASRHGQGDGNQPQHF
>TRBD1|TRBJ2-3|TRBV27|many
TGTGCCAGCAGAAAAGAGACAGGGTGGGCAGATACGCAGTATTTT
CASRKETGWADTQYF
>-|TRBJ1-4|TRBV6-1|many
TGTGCCAGCAGTGAACTGGGCCCCAGCCAAAAACTGTTTTTT
CASSELGPSQKLFF
>TRBD1|TRBJ1-4|TRBV11-2|-
TGTGCCAGCATCCAGGGACAGCGCCCGACAAAAATTGAAAAACTGTTTTTT
CASIQGQRPTKIEKLFF
>-|TRBJ1-3|TRBV7-9|-
TGTGCCAGCAGCTCGGGTGACAACACCATATATTTT
CASSSGDNTIYF
>-|TRBJ1-6|TRBV6-1|-
TGTAACAGCAGTGCGGGGCCATATAATTCACCCCTCCACTTT
CNSSAGPYNSPLHF
>-|TRBJ1-2|TRBV12-3/TRBV12-4|many
TGTGCCAGCAGTTCTGGGACCTATGGCTACACCTTC
CASSSGTYGYTF
>TRBD1|TRBJ1-5|TRBV28|many
TGTGCCAGCACCCAAGTGGGACAGGGATTTCAGCCCCAGCATTTT
CASTQVGQGFQPQHF
>-|TRBJ2-7|TRBV19|many
TGTGCCAGTAGTATGAGTTTGGCCTACGAGCAGTACTTC
CASSMSLAYEQYF
>TRBD2|TRBJ2-3|TRBV24-1|many
TGTGCCACCAGTGACAGGGGGGGACTAGCCACAGATACGCAGTATTTT
CATSDRGGLATDTQYF
>-|TRBJ2-7|TRBV29-1|many
TGCAGCGTTGAAATCCGAGGAGGACAAGGCGAGCAGTACTTC
CSVEIRGGQGEQYF
>-|TRBJ2-2|TRBV7-9|-
TGTGCCAGCAGCTTAGTGGAGGGTTACCTGAACACCGGGGAGCTGTTTTTT
CASSLVEGYLNTGELFF
>-|TRBJ2-1|TRBV28|many
TGTGCCAGCAGTCCCGGGACTTTAAGCTCCTACAATGAGCAGTTCTTC
CASSPGTLSSYNEQFF
>-|TRBJ1-2|TRBV6-4|many
TGTGCCAGCCTAAGACAGTATGGCTACACCTTC
CASLRQYGYTF
>-|TRBJ2-6|TRBV6-1|many
TGTGCCAGCAGTGGACATATCTCTGGGGCCAACGTCCTGACTTTC
CASSGHISGANVLTF
>-|TRBJ2-1|TRBV6-4|-
TGTGCCAGCAGTGCCCGAGGGAACACCAATGAGAAGTTCTTC
CASSARGNTNEKFF
>TRBD1|TRBJ2-1|TRBV6-1|many
TGTGCCAGCAGCCGTAGGACAGGGCTTTACAATGAGCAGTTCTTC
CASSRRTGLYNEQFF
>TRBD1|TRBJ2-2|TRBV19|once
TGTGCCAGTATGGTGACAGGGGCTAACACCGGGGAGCTGTTTTTT
CASMVTGANTGELFF
>-|TRBJ1-4|TRBV2|-
TGTGCCAGCAGACTTACCGGGACATGGCATGAAAAACTGTTTTTT
CASRLTGTWHEKLFF
>-|TRBJ2-3|TRBV6-1|once
TGTGCCAGCAGCCGACGTTCCACAATTAGCACAGATACGCAGTATTTT
CASSRRSTISTDTQYF
>-|TRBJ1-4|TRBV29-1|many
TGCAGCGTTGAAGATTCGGACAGCGCAACTAATGAAAAACTGTTTTTT
CSVEDSDSATNEKLFF
>TRBD2|TRBJ2-1|TRBV11-3|few
TGTGCCAGCAGCTTAGGAGGGGGCGATAGCGGGAGGTACTATGAGCAGTTCTTC
CASSLGGGDSGRYYEQFF
>-|TRBJ1-3|TRBV11-3|many
TGTGCCAGCAGCCTACGCGAGGGGTCTTACCACTCTGGAAACACCATATATTTT
CASSLREGSYHSGNTIYF
>-|TRBJ1-1|TRBV18|many
TGTGCCAGCTCACCATTCGTCACTGAAGCTTTCTTT
CASSPFVTEAFF
>TRBD2|TRBJ2-5|TRBV6-1|many
TGTGCCAGCAGTCTGGGACTAGCGGGAGGGGAGACCCAGTACTTC
CASSLGLAGGETQYF
>-|TRBJ2-5|TRBV5-5|many
TGTGCCAGCAGCTTGTGGGCGTCAGTCCAAGAGACCCAGTACTTC
CASSLWASVQETQYF
>-|TRBJ2-7|TRBV20-1|medium-sized
TGCAGTGCTAGTTTGGCGTACGAGCAGTACTTC
CSASLAYEQYF